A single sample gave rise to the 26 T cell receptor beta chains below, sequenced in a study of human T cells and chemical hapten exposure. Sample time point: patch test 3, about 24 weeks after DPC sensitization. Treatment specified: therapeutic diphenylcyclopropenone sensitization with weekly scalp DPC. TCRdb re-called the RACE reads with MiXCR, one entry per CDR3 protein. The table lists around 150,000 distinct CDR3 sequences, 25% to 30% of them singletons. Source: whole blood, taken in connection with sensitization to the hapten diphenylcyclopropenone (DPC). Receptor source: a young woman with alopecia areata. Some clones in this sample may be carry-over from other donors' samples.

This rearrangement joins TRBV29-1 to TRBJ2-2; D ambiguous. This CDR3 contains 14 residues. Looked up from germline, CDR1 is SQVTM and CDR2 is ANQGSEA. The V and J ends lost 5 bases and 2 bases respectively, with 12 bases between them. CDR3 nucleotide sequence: TGCAGCGTTCAATTCCGAATTAACACCGGGGAGCTGTTTTTT. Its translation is CSVQFRINTGELFF.

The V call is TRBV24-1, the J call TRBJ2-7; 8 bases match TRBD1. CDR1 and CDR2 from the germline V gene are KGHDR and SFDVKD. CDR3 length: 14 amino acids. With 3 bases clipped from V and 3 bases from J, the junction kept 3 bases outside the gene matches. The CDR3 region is CATSDLDRVYEQYF. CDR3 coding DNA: TGTGCCACCAGTGATCTGGACAGGGTCTACGAGCAGTACTTC.

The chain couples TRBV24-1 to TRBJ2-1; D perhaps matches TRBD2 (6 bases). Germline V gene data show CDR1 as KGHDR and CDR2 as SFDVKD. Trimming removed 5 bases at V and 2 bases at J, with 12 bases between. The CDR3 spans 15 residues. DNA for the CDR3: TGTGCCACCAGTGCGGGAGCGAACGCCTACAATGAGCAGTTCTTC. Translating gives CATSAGANAYNEQFF.

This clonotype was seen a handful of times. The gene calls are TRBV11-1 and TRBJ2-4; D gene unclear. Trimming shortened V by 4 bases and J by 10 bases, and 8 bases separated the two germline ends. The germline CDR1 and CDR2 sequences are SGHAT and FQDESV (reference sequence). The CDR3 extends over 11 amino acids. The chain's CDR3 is CASSSANIQYF. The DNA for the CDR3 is TGTGCCAGCAGCTCAGCTAATATTCAGTACTTC.

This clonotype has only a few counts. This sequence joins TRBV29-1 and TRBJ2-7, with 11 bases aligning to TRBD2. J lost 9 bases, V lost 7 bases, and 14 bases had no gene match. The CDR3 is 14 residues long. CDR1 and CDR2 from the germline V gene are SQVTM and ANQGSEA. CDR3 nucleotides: TGCAGCGCCTCCTTAGCGGGGGGGCGGCGGCTGCAGTACTTC. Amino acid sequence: CSASLAGGRRLQYF.

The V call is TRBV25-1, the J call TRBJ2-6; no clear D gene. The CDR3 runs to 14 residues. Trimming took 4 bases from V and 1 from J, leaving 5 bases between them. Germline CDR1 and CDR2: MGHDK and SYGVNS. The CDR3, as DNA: TGTGCCAGCAGTGTGGGGTCTGGGGCCAACGTCCTGACTTTC. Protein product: CASSVGSGANVLTF.

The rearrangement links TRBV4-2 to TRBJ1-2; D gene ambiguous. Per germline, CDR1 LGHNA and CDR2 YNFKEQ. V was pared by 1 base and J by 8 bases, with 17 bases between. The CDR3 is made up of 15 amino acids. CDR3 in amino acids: CASSQGEWENVGYTF. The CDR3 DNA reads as TGTGCCAGCAGCCAAGGTGAATGGGAGAATGTGGGCTACACCTTC.

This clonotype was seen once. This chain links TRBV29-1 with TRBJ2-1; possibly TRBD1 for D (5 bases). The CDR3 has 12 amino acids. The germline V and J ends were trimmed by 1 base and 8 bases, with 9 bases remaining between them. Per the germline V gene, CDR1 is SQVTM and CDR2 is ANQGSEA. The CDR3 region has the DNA TGCAGCGTTGAAGGGTTGGGGCATGAGCAGTTCTTC. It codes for CSVEGLGHEQFF.

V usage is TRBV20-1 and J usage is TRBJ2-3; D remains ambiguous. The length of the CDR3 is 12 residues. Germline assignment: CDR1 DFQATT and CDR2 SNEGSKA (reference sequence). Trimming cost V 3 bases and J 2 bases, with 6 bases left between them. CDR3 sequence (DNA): TGCAGTGCTAGGGGGTTCACAGATACGCAGTATTTT. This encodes CSARGFTDTQYF.

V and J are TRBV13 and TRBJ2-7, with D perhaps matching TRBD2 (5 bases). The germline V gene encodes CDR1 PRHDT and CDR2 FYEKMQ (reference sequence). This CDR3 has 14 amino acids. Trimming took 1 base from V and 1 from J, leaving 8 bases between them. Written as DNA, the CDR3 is TGTGCCAGCAGCTTAGAGAGGGTTTCCTACGAGCAGTACTTC. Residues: CASSLERVSYEQYF.

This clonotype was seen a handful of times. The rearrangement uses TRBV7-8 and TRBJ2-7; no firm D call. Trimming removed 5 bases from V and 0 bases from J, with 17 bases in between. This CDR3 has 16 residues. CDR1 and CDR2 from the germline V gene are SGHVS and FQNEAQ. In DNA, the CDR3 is TGTGCCAGCAGCCAAGAGGCGATGGCGAGCTCCTACGAGCAGTACTTC. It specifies CASSQEAMASSYEQYF.

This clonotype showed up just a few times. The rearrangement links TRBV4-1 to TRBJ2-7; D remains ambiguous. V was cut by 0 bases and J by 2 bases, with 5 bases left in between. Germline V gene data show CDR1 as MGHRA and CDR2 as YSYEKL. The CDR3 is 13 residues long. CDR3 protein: CASSQDTAYEQYF. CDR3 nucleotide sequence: TGCGCCAGCAGCCAAGACACCGCCTACGAGCAGTACTTC.

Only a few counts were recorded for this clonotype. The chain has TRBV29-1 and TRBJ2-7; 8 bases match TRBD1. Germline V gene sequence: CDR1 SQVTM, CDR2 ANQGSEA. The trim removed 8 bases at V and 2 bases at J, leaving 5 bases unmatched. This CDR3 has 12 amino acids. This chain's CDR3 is CSIRDRTYEQYF. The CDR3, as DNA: TGCAGCATCCGGGACAGGACCTACGAGCAGTACTTC.

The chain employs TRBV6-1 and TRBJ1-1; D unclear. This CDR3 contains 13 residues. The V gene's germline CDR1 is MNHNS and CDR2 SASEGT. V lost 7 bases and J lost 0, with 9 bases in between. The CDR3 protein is CASIGWMNTEAFF. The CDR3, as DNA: TGTGCCAGCATCGGGTGGATGAACACTGAAGCTTTCTTT.

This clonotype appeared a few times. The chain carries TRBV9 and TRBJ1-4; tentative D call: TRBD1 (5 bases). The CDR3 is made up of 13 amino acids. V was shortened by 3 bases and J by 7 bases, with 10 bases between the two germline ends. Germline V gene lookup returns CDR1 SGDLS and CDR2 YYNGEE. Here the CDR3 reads CASSADQGEKLFF. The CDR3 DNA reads TGTGCCAGCAGCGCCGATCAGGGTGAAAAACTGTTTTTT.

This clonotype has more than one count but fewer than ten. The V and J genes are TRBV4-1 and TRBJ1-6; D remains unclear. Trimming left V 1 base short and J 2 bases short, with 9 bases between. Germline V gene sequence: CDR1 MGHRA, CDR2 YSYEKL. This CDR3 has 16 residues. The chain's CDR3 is CASSQGPSAYNSPLHF. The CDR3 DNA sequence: TGCGCCAGCAGCCAAGGGCCGAGCGCCTATAATTCACCCCTCCACTTT.

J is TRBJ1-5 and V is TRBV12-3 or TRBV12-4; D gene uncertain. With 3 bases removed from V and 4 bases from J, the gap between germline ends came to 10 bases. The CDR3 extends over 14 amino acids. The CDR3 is CASSFRSENQPQHF. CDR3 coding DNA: TGTGCCAGCAGTTTCCGGTCGGAAAATCAGCCCCAGCATTTT.

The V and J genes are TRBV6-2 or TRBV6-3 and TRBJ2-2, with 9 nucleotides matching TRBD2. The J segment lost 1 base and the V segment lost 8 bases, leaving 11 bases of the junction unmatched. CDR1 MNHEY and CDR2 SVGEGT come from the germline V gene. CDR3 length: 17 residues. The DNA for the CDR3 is TGTGCCAGCCGTCTCTTTCTGACTAGCGGGAACACCGGGGAGCTGTTTTTT. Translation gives CASRLFLTSGNTGELFF.

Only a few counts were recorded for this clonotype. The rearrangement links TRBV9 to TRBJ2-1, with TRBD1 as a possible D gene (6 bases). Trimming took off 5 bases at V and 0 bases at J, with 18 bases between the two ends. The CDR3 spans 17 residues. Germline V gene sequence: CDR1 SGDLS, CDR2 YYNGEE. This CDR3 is CASSLNPGHRSYNEQFF. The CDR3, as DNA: TGTGCCAGCAGTCTTAACCCGGGACACCGCTCCTACAATGAGCAGTTCTTC.

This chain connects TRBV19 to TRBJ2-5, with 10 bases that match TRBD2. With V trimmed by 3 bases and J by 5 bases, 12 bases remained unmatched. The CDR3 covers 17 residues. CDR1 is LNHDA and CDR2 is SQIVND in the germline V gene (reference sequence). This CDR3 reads CASSIGSSGSRAETQYF. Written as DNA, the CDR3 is TGTGCCAGTAGTATCGGGTCTAGCGGGAGCCGTGCGGAGACCCAGTACTTC.

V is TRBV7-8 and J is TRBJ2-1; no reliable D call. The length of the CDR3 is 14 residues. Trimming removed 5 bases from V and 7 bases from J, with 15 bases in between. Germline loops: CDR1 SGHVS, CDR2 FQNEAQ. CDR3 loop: CASSQEPQENEQFF. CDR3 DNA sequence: TGTGCCAGCAGCCAGGAACCACAAGAGAATGAGCAGTTCTTC. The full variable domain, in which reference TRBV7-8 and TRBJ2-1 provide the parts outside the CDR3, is GAGVSQSPRYKVAKRGQDVALRCDPISGHVSLFWYQQALGQGPEFLTYFQNEAQLDKSGLPSDRFFAERPEGSVSTLKIQRTQQEDSAVYLCASSQEPQENEQFFGPGTRLTVL.

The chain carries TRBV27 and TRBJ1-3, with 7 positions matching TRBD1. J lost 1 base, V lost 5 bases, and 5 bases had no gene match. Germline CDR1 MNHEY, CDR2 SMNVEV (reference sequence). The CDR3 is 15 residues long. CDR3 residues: CASSPTTGSGNTIYF. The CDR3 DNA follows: TGTGCCAGCAGTCCTACGACAGGGTCTGGAAACACCATATATTTT.

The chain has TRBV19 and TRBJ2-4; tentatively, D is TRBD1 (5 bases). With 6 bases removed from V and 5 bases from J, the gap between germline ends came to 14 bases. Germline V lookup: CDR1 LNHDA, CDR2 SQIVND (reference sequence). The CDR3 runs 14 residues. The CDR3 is CASRDPGRENIQYF. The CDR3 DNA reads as TGTGCCAGTAGGGACCCAGGGCGAGAAAACATTCAGTACTTC.

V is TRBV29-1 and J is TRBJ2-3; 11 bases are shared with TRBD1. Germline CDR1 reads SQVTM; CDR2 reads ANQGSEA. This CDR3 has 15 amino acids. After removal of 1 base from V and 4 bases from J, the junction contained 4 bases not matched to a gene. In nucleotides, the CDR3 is TGCAGCGTTGAAGCCGGACAGGGGGCATCAGATACGCAGTATTTT. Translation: CSVEAGQGASDTQYF.

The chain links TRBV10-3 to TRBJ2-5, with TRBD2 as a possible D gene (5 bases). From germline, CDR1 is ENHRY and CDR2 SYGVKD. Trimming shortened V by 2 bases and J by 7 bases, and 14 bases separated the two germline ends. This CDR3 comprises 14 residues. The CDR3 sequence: CAISELGPEGTQYF. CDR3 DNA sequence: TGTGCCATCAGTGAGCTGGGCCCAGAGGGGACCCAGTACTTC.

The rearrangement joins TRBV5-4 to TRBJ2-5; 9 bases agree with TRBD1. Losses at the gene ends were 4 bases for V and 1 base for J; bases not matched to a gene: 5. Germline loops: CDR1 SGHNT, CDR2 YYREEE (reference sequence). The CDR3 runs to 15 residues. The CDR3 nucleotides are TGTGCCAGCAGCCCCGGGACAGGGCGCCAAGAGACCCAGTACTTC. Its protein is CASSPGTGRQETQYF.